These T cell receptor beta chains were read from a single sample in a study of control samples from healthy donors and cancer patients. The protocol was immunoSEQ multiplex PCR, while the TCRdb copy is restricted to in-frame clones and leaves out a portion. The sample consists of about 170,000 clones, around 90% of them appearing once. Sequencing input: blood. The receptors originated from a man aged 25 to 40 in good health. The CDR3 runs from the conserved cysteine through the conserved F or W. D genes are given only for firm matches. The listing skips clone size in some rows; elsewhere it reads once, few, many or a size class.

>TRBJ2-6|TRBV5-1|.|15|.
CASSLGSSGANVLTF
TGCGCCAGCAGCTTGGGGAGTTCTGGGGCCAACGTCCTGACTTTC
>TRBJ2-7|TRBV7-8|TRBD2|15|.
CASSGLAGGSYEQYF
TGTGCCAGCAGCGGACTAGCGGGGGGCTCCTACGAGCAGTACTTC
>TRBJ2-7|TRBV18|TRBD1|16|.
CASSPWKGTGPYEQYF
TGTGCCAGCTCACCATGGAAAGGGACAGGGCCCTACGAGCAGTACTTC
>TRBJ1-6|TRBV5-4|.|15|.
CASSLGSSYNSPLHF
TGTGCCAGCAGCTTGGGGAGCTCCTATAATTCACCCCTCCACTTT
>TRBJ2-7|TRBV27|TRBD2|14|few
CASSLSTSGTVQYF
TGTGCCAGCAGTTTATCGACTAGCGGGACGGTGCAGTACTTC
>TRBJ2-5|TRBV2|TRBD2|12|.
CASSGGWETQYF
TGTGCCAGCTCGGGGGGGTGGGAGACCCAGTACTTC
>TRBJ2-1|TRBV7-6|.|15|.
CASSQARAPYNEQFF
TGTGCCAGCAGCCAGGCTAGGGCCCCCTACAATGAGCAGTTCTTC
>TRBJ1-5|TRBV12-1|.|14|few
CASSFSAENQPQHF
TGTGCCAGCAGCTTCTCGGCCGAAAATCAGCCCCAGCATTTT
>TRBJ2-1|TRBV18|TRBD2|19|.
CASSRLSGLAGFSYNEQFF
TGTGCCAGCTCGCGGCTATCGGGACTAGCGGGGTTTTCTTACAATGAGCAGTTCTTC
>TRBJ2-3|TRBV28|TRBD1|16|.
CASSLDRGLSTDTQYF
TGTGCCAGCAGCCTTGACAGGGGTCTTAGCACAGATACGCAGTATTTT
>TRBJ2-3|TRBV4-1|TRBD2|16|.
CASSPDVAGVQQRVYF
TGCGCCAGCAGCCCGGACGTTGCGGGAGTTCAGCAAAGGGTGTATTTT
>TRBJ2-7|TRBV7-2|.|15|.
CASSLVRLGRNEQYF
TGTGCCAGCAGCTTAGTTAGGTTAGGGAGAAACGAGCAGTACTTC
>TRBJ2-7|TRBV7-8|.|13|.
CASSPWQDYEQYF
TGTGCCAGCAGCCCCTGGCAGGACTACGAGCAGTACTTC
>TRBJ2-7|TRBV30|.|14|.
CAWTYGQSGAEQYF
TGTGCCTGGACCTATGGACAGTCCGGCGCCGAGCAGTACTTC
>TRBJ2-7|TRBV6-5|TRBD2|15|.
CASSYSASGYYEQYF
TGTGCCAGCAGTTACTCTGCTAGCGGTTACTACGAGCAGTACTTC
>TRBJ1-3|TRBV7-8|TRBD1|14|.
CASSWDRGRDTIYF
TGTGCCAGCAGCTGGGACAGGGGACGAGACACCATATATTTT
>TRBJ2-1|TRBV7-2|TRBD1|15|.
CASSPRQGRVNEQFF
TGTGCCAGCAGCCCGAGACAGGGTCGGGTCAATGAGCAGTTCTTC
>TRBJ2-5|TRBV5-1|TRBD1|16|.
CASSPRVGQGQETQYF
TGCGCCAGCAGCCCCAGAGTAGGACAGGGCCAAGAGACCCAGTACTTC
>TRBJ2-6|TRBV9|.|15|.
CASTPQETGANVLTF
TGTGCCAGCACCCCGCAGGAGACTGGGGCCAACGTCCTGACTTTC
>TRBJ2-5|TRBV11-2|.|11|.
CASSVGKTQYF
TGTGCCAGCAGCGTGGGAAAGACCCAGTACTTC
>TRBJ2-5|TRBV5-6|.|11|.
CASSFSETQYF
TGTGCCAGCAGCTTTTCAGAGACCCAGTACTTC
>TRBJ2-2|TRBV4-2|.|13|.
CASSQEKAGELFF
TGTGCCAGCAGCCAAGAGAAGGCCGGGGAGCTGTTTTTT
>TRBJ2-1|TRBV5-5|.|15|.
CASSSTRDNYNEQFF
TGTGCCAGCAGCTCCACGAGGGACAACTACAATGAGCAGTTCTTC
>TRBJ2-1|TRBV4-2|.|16|few
CASATRAGSSYNEQFF
TGTGCCAGCGCTACTAGGGCAGGCTCTTCTTACAATGAGCAGTTCTTC
>TRBJ2-5|TRBV7-6|.|15|.
CASSQPYGKVETQYF
TGTGCCAGCAGCCAACCGTACGGGAAGGTAGAGACCCAGTACTTC
>TRBJ2-7|TRBV18|.|12|.
CASSPLQGEQYF
TGTGCCAGCTCACCACTTCAGGGCGAGCAGTACTTC
>TRBJ1-1|TRBV30|.|15|.
CAWSATGQLNTEAFF
TGTGCCTGGAGTGCGACAGGACAACTGAACACTGAAGCTTTCTTT
>TRBJ2-5|TRBV11-2|.|12|.
CASSELGETQYF
TGTGCCAGCAGCGAATTAGGGGAGACCCAGTACTTC